One and the same sample provided the 22 T cell receptor beta chains below, sequenced in a study of blood T cell repertoires in COVID-19. This table comes from immunoSEQ multiplex PCR, and its TCRdb copy is limited to in-frame clones, with some not included. The profile shows roughly 120,000 clones, less than 85% of them singletons. The sample taken for sequencing was peripheral blood. All receptors come from a man aged 50 to 59 with acute or convalescent COVID-19.

The rearrangement joins TRBV5-1 to TRBJ2-5, with D maybe TRBD2 (5 bases). CDR3 length: 15 residues. Germline values: CDR1 SGHRS, CDR2 YFSETQ. Trimming pared 0 bases from V and 1 base from J, leaving 10 bases between. The CDR3 DNA sequence: TGCGCCAGCAGCTTGGGGGTAGCGAGCCAAGAGACCCAGTACTTC. This encodes CASSLGVASQETQYF.

The rearrangement uses TRBV20-1 and TRBJ2-5; 8 bases match TRBD2. V lost 3 bases, J lost 1 base, and 7 bases stayed unmatched. The germline CDR1 and CDR2 sequences are DFQATT and SNEGSKA (reference sequence). The CDR3 runs 15 residues. This chain's CDR3 is CSASSPGTSQETQYF. DNA of the CDR3: TGCAGTGCTAGTTCACCCGGGACTAGCCAAGAGACCCAGTACTTC.

This chain uses TRBV9 with TRBJ2-3; 7 bases line up with TRBD2. This CDR3 has 16 residues. Germline trimming cut 1 base from V and 0 bases from J; bases unmatched to any gene: 5. Looked up from germline, CDR1 is SGDLS and CDR2 is YYNGEE. In DNA, the CDR3 is TGTGCCAGCAGCGTACGCAGCGGGGTGAGCACAGATACGCAGTATTTT. Amino acid sequence: CASSVRSGVSTDTQYF.

The DNA for the CDR3 is TGTGCCAGTAGTATGCCGGGACAGGGGGAAAATCAGCCCCAGCATTTT. Protein sequence: CASSMPGQGENQPQHF. The chain uses TRBV19 and TRBJ1-5; TRBD1 matches at 11 bases. The CDR3 length is 16 residues. V was pared by 3 bases and J by 4 bases, with 5 bases of the junction left unmatched. In germline, CDR1 is LNHDA, CDR2 SQIVND (reference sequence).

The V and J genes are TRBV19 and TRBJ1-4; 7 bases fit TRBD1. V dropped 5 bases and J dropped 5; count of bases not matched to a gene: 8. The length of the CDR3 is 15 residues. From germline, CDR1 is LNHDA and CDR2 SQIVND (reference sequence). The CDR3 is CASSSPGQPNEKLFF. In nucleotides, the CDR3 is TGTGCCAGTAGTTCACCGGGACAGCCCAATGAAAAACTGTTTTTT.

This chain uses TRBV7-6 with TRBJ1-5; D not certain. Germline V lookup: CDR1 SGHVS, CDR2 FNYEAQ. This CDR3 is built from 14 residues. Trimming took off 2 bases at V and 4 bases at J, with 9 bases between the two ends. The CDR3 sequence is CASSLRPGNQPQHF. In nucleotides, the CDR3 is TGTGCCAGCAGCTTAAGGCCGGGAAATCAGCCCCAGCATTTT. The full variable domain, rest sourced from reference TRBV7-6 and TRBJ1-5, is GAGVSQSPRYKVTKRGQDVALRCDPISGHVSLYWYRQALGQGPEFLTYFNYEAQQDKSGLPNDRFSAERPEGSISTLTIQRTEQRDSAMYRCASSLRPGNQPQHFGDGTRLSIL.

The genes are TRBV5-6 and TRBJ2-7, with 7 bases aligning to TRBD2. Germline CDR1 SGHDT, CDR2 YYEEEE. This CDR3 is 15 amino acids long. Trimming removed 0 bases from V and 4 bases from J; junction bases left unmatched: 7. CDR3 nucleotides: TGTGCCAGCAGCTTGGACGGGGCCGGGAGGTACGAGCAGTACTTC. Protein product: CASSLDGAGRYEQYF.

The V call is TRBV29-1, the J call TRBJ2-3, with D possibly being TRBD2 (7 bases). V lost 0 bases, J lost 1 base, and 11 bases lay in between. Germline CDR1 is SQVTM and CDR2 is ANQGSEA. The CDR3 is 15 amino acids. The CDR3 reads CSVEDRGAGTDTQYF. The CDR3, as DNA: TGCAGCGTTGAAGATCGGGGGGCTGGCACAGATACGCAGTATTTT.

This chain links TRBV3-1 (or the pseudogene TRBV3-2) with TRBJ1-5; TRBD1 matches 10 bases. This CDR3 has 21 amino acids. The trim removed 4 bases at V and 2 bases at J, leaving 20 bases unmatched. CDR1 is LGHDT, CDR2 YNNKEL, per germline (reference sequence). The CDR3 region has the DNA TGTGCCAGCAGCCCCCCCACGGGGAGACAGGGGGCGCGGAAAGGCAATCAGCCCCAGCATTTT. Its translation: CASSPPTGRQGARKGNQPQHF.

The V and J genes are TRBV6-5 and TRBJ1-6; 7 positions match TRBD1. CDR1 is MNHEY, CDR2 SVGAGI, per germline. The CDR3 is 16 residues long. V shed 0 bases, J shed 3 bases, and the junction held 2 bases outside the gene matches. The CDR3 region is CASSYSDRVYNSPLHF. Written as DNA, the CDR3 is TGTGCCAGCAGTTACTCAGACAGGGTCTATAATTCACCCCTCCACTTT.

The chain joins TRBV9 to TRBJ1-4; D is uncertain. This CDR3 region has 14 residues. In germline, CDR1 is SGDLS, CDR2 YYNGEE. Trimming removed 0 bases from V and 13 bases from J, with 16 bases in between. CDR3 nucleotide sequence: TGTGCCAGCAGCGTAGGGTTCGCGGACTCAATACTGTTTTTT. As protein: CASSVGFADSILFF.

This clone was detected only a few times. The chain is built from TRBV6-5 and TRBJ1-2; D unclear. Trimming pared 5 bases from V and 4 bases from J, leaving 17 bases between. Germline-derived CDR1 and CDR2 are MNHEY and SVGAGI. This CDR3 contains 15 residues. CDR3 amino acids: CASSPRWKAGYGYTF. The CDR3, as DNA: TGTGCCAGCAGTCCCCGGTGGAAGGCAGGCTATGGCTACACCTTC.

V gene TRBV4-1 combines with J gene TRBJ2-2; possibly TRBD1 for D (6 bases). The ends were cut back, 4 bases at V and 0 bases at J, with 24 bases in the middle. The CDR3 totals 20 residues. The germline CDR1 and CDR2 sequences are MGHRA and YSYEKL. CDR3 coding DNA: TGCGCCAGCAGCCGCGAAAGGAGGACAGCCCTCTACTCGAACACCGGGGAGCTGTTTTTT. It translates to CASSRERRTALYSNTGELFF.

This clone was observed at least ten times. The chain joins TRBV7-6 to TRBJ1-1; TRBD1 matches 10 bases. Germline CDR1 and CDR2: SGHVS and FNYEAQ. This CDR3 is built from 16 residues. The V and J ends lost 1 base and 1 base, in that order; junction bases with no gene match: 3. Here the CDR3 reads CASSLGTGGTNTEAFF. In DNA, the CDR3 is TGTGCCAGCAGCTTAGGGACAGGGGGGACGAACACTGAAGCTTTCTTT.

This chain links TRBV2 with TRBJ2-5, with D possibly matching TRBD1 (6 bases). Germline lookup yields CDR1 SNHLY and CDR2 FYNNEI. V was shortened by 5 bases and J by 2 bases, with 12 bases between the two germline ends. The CDR3 contains 14 residues. Here the CDR3 DNA reads TGTGCCAGCAGTACCGGGACACAACAAGAGACCCAGTACTTC. The encoded protein is CASSTGTQQETQYF. Drawing the rest from reference TRBV2 and TRBJ2-5, the complete variable domain is EPEVTQTPSHQVTQMGQEVILRCVPISNHLYFYWYRQILGQKVEFLVSFYNNEISEKSEIFDDQFSVERPDGSNFTLKIRSTKLEDSAMYFCASSTGTQQETQYFGPGTRLLVL.

This clone was found a few times. The J gene is TRBJ1-1, the V gene TRBV13; 7 bases are shared with TRBD1. Trimming at V came to 0 bases and at J to 11 bases, leaving 3 bases not matched to a gene. The CDR3 runs 12 residues. The germline V gene encodes CDR1 PRHDT and CDR2 FYEKMQ (reference sequence). The CDR3: CASSLGGTAAFF. CDR3 nucleotides: TGTGCCAGCAGCTTAGGGGGGACAGCTGCTTTCTTT.

This clone appeared a few times. The gene calls are TRBV6-6 and TRBJ2-7; the D is unclear. The CDR3 runs 13 residues. Germline-derived CDR1 and CDR2 are MNHNY and SVGAGI (reference sequence). Trimming took 2 bases from V and 3 from J, leaving 8 bases between them. CDR3 coding DNA: TGTGCCAGCAGTTACCTCCCTAACTACGAGCAGTACTTC. Translation gives CASSYLPNYEQYF.

This chain uses TRBV5-1 with TRBJ2-7; the match to TRBD2 covers 9 bases. Germline values: CDR1 SGHRS, CDR2 YFSETQ. Trimming took 0 bases from V and 2 from J; bases not matched to a gene: 3. The CDR3 covers 15 residues. CDR3 protein: CASSLVSGGTYEQYF. CDR3 sequence (DNA): TGCGCCAGCAGCTTGGTTAGCGGGGGAACCTACGAGCAGTACTTC.

This sequence joins TRBV19 and TRBJ1-4, with TRBD1 matching over 9 bases. V dropped 7 bases and J dropped 7; count of bases not matched to a gene: 4. Per the germline V gene, CDR1 is LNHDA and CDR2 is SQIVND (reference sequence). The CDR3 has 13 amino acids. CDR3 in DNA: TGTGCCAGTAACAGGGGGCGCGGTGAAAAACTGTTTTTT. This sequence encodes CASNRGRGEKLFF.

The chain joins TRBV11-2 to TRBJ1-1, with D possibly being TRBD1 (6 bases). Germline assignment: CDR1 SGHAT and CDR2 FQNNGV. V lost 0 bases, J lost 2 bases, and 13 bases lay in between. The CDR3 loop spans 16 amino acids. In nucleotides, the CDR3 is TGTGCCAGCAGCTTAGATCCGGCAGGGGTAAACACTGAAGCTTTCTTT. Translating gives CASSLDPAGVNTEAFF.

The V and J genes are TRBV5-5 and TRBJ1-1, with 8 bases fitting TRBD1. Germline loops: CDR1 SGHKS, CDR2 YYEKEE (reference sequence). This CDR3 has 15 residues. The V gene end was trimmed by 1 base and the J gene end by 1 base; junction bases not matched to a gene: 3. The CDR3 reads CASSLSGGSNTEAFF. In nucleotides, the CDR3 is TGTGCCAGCAGCTTGTCAGGGGGCTCGAACACTGAAGCTTTCTTT.

The V call is TRBV3-1 (or the pseudogene TRBV3-2), the J call TRBJ2-5; 9 bases fit TRBD2. Germline V CDR1 and CDR2: LGHDT, YNNKEL (reference sequence). The CDR3 has 15 amino acids. With 6 bases clipped from V and 5 bases from J, the junction kept 10 bases outside the gene matches. The CDR3 nucleotides read TGTGCCAGCAGGCACGTAGCGGGGGTCTTGGAGACCCAGTACTTC. Protein: CASRHVAGVLETQYF.